These T cell receptor beta chains were read from a single sample in a study of blood T cell repertoires in COVID-19. The assay was immunoSEQ multiplex PCR, and TCRdb's table has in-frame clones only and misses some. The sample contains 300,000 or so clones, 80% to 95% of which appear only once. Material: peripheral blood. Every receptor here comes from a young woman with COVID-19, enrolled during active disease. Each CDR3 is given with its conserved first and last residue. Each record gives: clone size, J gene, D gene, V gene, CDR3 DNA, CDR3 protein. D genes are given only for firm matches. A row's size may be missing; if present it is once, few, many or a size class.

>NA|TRBJ2-1|NA|TRBV24-1
TGTGCCACCAGTGACCCTCGCTCCTACAATGAGCAGTTCTTC
CATSDPRSYNEQFF
>NA|TRBJ1-2|TRBD1|TRBV6-4
TGTGCCAGCAGTGACAATTACAGGGGAAATGGCTACACCTTC
CASSDNYRGNGYTF
>once|TRBJ2-1|TRBD2|TRBV19
TGTGCCAGTAGTATGACTAGCGGGAGGGATGAGCAGTTCTTC
CASSMTSGRDEQFF
>NA|TRBJ2-1|TRBD2|TRBV11-2
TGTGCCAGCAGCTTAACTAGCGGGAGGGTTAATGAGCAGTTCTTC
CASSLTSGRVNEQFF
>NA|TRBJ1-3|TRBD1|TRBV10-3
TGTGCCATTAGACAGGGGACAACTGGAAACACCATATATTTT
CAIRQGTTGNTIYF
>NA|TRBJ2-7|NA|TRBV11-1
TGTGCCAGCAGCCCGGGACAGAGTGGGAGGGAGCAGTACTTC
CASSPGQSGREQYF
>NA|TRBJ2-1|TRBD1|TRBV7-3
TGTGCCAGCAGCCCCACCGGGACAGGGGGCTACAATGAGCAGTTCTTC
CASSPTGTGGYNEQFF
>NA|TRBJ2-7|NA|TRBV19
TGTGCCAGTAGTATCTACCTAGAAGCTTCCTACGAGCAGTACTTC
CASSIYLEASYEQYF
>NA|TRBJ1-2|TRBD1|TRBV28
TGTGCCAGCAGTCTACTAGGACAGGGGGGATTCTATGGCTACACCTTC
CASSLLGQGGFYGYTF
>NA|TRBJ2-1|NA|TRBV3-1/TRBV3-2
TGTGCCAGCAGCCCTACCCGCGACAGCTACAATGAGCAGTTCTTC
CASSPTRDSYNEQFF
>once|TRBJ1-1|NA|TRBV19
TGTGCCAGTAGTACGGGGGGGCAGGCGAACACTGAAGCTTTCTTT
CASSTGGQANTEAFF
>NA|TRBJ2-1|TRBD2|TRBV5-6
TGTGCCAGCAGCTTGGGGACTAGCGGAAACAATGAGCAGTTCTTC
CASSLGTSGNNEQFF
>once|TRBJ1-1|NA|TRBV19
TGTGCCAGTAGTACCCCAACAGTGATAAACACTGAAGCTTTCTTT
CASSTPTVINTEAFF
>NA|TRBJ2-3|NA|TRBV11-2
TGTGCCAGCAGCCTAAGTCCAGATACGCAGTATTTT
CASSLSPDTQYF
>NA|TRBJ1-2|NA|TRBV5-6
TGTGCCAGCAGCTTGGGCGGGACGCTGGCCGCGCTTGGCTACACCTTC
CASSLGGTLAALGYTF
>once|TRBJ2-7|TRBD2|TRBV11-2
TGTGCCAGCAGCTTAGAGGGACTAGCGGGAGTTGGGAACGAGCAGTACTTC
CASSLEGLAGVGNEQYF
>NA|TRBJ1-6|TRBD1|TRBV18
TGTGCCAGCTCAGGACAGGGAGATAATTCACCCCTCCACTTT
CASSGQGDNSPLHF
>once|TRBJ2-7|TRBD1|TRBV7-2
TGTGCCAGCAGCCCAGACACAGGGGTCTCCTACGAGCAGTACTTC
CASSPDTGVSYEQYF
>once|TRBJ1-2|TRBD1|TRBV11-2
TGTGCCAGCAGCTTAGTCGGACAGGGCCGCTACACCTTC
CASSLVGQGRYTF
>NA|TRBJ1-5|NA|TRBV27
TGTGCCAGCAGCCAAACCCAGACTACTAGGAATCAGCCCCAGCATTTT
CASSQTQTTRNQPQHF
>few|TRBJ1-6|NA|TRBV5-6
TGTGCCAGCAGCCTCACGGGAGTGGATTCACCCCTCCACTTT
CASSLTGVDSPLHF
>NA|TRBJ2-1|NA|TRBV28
TGTGCCAGCACCGGGCCCGGGGGTTACAATGAGCAGTTCTTC
CASTGPGGYNEQFF
>NA|TRBJ1-5|TRBD1|TRBV28
TGTGCCAGCAGCCCGACGAAGCCGGGACAGGGCAATCAGCCCCAGCATTTT
CASSPTKPGQGNQPQHF
>NA|TRBJ1-4|NA|TRBV3-1/TRBV3-2
TGTGCCAGCAGCCAAGCCCCGGGGTCGGAAAAACTGTTTTTT
CASSQAPGSEKLFF
>NA|TRBJ2-6|TRBD1|TRBV28
TGTGCCAGCAGTTCGGGACAGGACTACTCTGGGGCCAACGTCCTGACTTTC
CASSSGQDYSGANVLTF
>once|TRBJ1-2|TRBD1|TRBV9
TGTGCCAGCAGCGTATCGCGACAGGGTGTCTATGGCTACACCTTC
CASSVSRQGVYGYTF
>NA|TRBJ2-3|TRBD1|TRBV7-2
TGTGCCAGCAGCTTAGTGGGACAGGGAGATACGCAGTATTTT
CASSLVGQGDTQYF
>NA|TRBJ1-2|TRBD1|TRBV14
TGTGCCAGCAGCCACTGGACAGGACGAACCTATGGCTACACCTTC
CASSHWTGRTYGYTF
>NA|TRBJ1-2|NA|TRBV4-1
TGCGCCAGCAGCCATCTCGGGGGAGGGCCCAACTATGGCTACACCTTC
CASSHLGGGPNYGYTF
>NA|TRBJ1-1|NA|TRBV12-3/TRBV12-4
TGTGCCAGCAGTCTGACAGGGAACACTGAAGCTTTCTTT
CASSLTGNTEAFF
>NA|TRBJ2-1|TRBD2|TRBV7-8
TGTGCCAGCAGCTTAGACGGACTAGCGGGAAGCGAGCAGTTCTTC
CASSLDGLAGSEQFF